Each of the 4 T cell receptor beta chains below was sequenced from the same sample in a study of regulatory and conventional T cells in RAG deficiency (dated by TCRdb to 2015 to 2018). Library generation was performed with the immunoSEQ multiplex PCR assay. TCRdb took over this immuneACCESS table, retaining in-frame rearrangements with V and J assigned. Such tables are incomplete; in checked studies, under half of the missing clones stem from an unresolved V gene, and the remainder is unexplained. In this sample the table shows about 28,000 clones, about 89% of which occur a single time. The ten largest clones take up over 0.8% of the sample. Before genomic DNA extraction, regulatory T cells were isolated from blood as CD4+CD25-high CD127-low cells. These data also featured in a second study, about regulatory T cells. The second study, in turn, reports: In the multiplex PCR, 52 forward TRBV primers and 13 reverse TRBJ primers were used, and assay-based and computational corrections were applied for amplification bias.

Sequencing input: Tregs sorted from blood. These receptors all come from a human donor in good health.

The rearrangement joins TRBV10-3 to TRBJ1-3, with unresolved D. V was pared by 0 bases and J by 4 bases, with 10 bases between. The CDR3 has 15 amino acids. Germline CDR1 is ENHRY and CDR2 is SYGVKD. The CDR3 reads CAISESRGVGNTIYF. Written as DNA, the CDR3 is TGTGCCATCAGTGAGTCGAGAGGAGTGGGAAACACCATATATTTT.

The V gene is TRBV7-8, the J gene TRBJ2-5; 11 nucleotides align to TRBD2. After removal of 5 bases from V and 10 bases from J, the junction contained 24 bases not matched to a gene. The CDR3 covers 19 residues. Germline loops: CDR1 SGHVS, CDR2 FQNEAQ. The CDR3 coding sequence is TGTGCCAGCAGCCCCCGGACAGTTCATACACTAACTAGCGGGGGCGACCAGTACTTC. It encodes CASSPRTVHTLTSGGDQYF.

This chain links TRBV23-1 with TRBJ1-5, with TRBD1 identical over 10 bases. TRBV23-1 is classed as an ORF, of uncertain function. V lost 1 base, J lost 7 bases, and 10 bases stayed unmatched. The CDR3 totals 17 residues. Here the CDR3 reads CASSQWRQGALNQPQHF. The CDR3 region has the DNA TGCGCCAGCAGTCAATGGAGACAGGGGGCTCTGAACCAGCCCCAGCATTTT.

This chain connects TRBV5-1 to TRBJ2-1; 8 nucleotides agree with TRBD1. The V gene's germline CDR1 is SGHRS and CDR2 YFSETQ. The CDR3 covers 16 residues. The V and J ends lost 1 base and 3 bases, in that order; junction bases with no gene match: 6. In nucleotides, the CDR3 is TGCGCCAGCAGCTTGAGGGCAGGGGGCGGCTACAATGAGCAGTTCTTC. Its protein is CASSLRAGGGYNEQFF.